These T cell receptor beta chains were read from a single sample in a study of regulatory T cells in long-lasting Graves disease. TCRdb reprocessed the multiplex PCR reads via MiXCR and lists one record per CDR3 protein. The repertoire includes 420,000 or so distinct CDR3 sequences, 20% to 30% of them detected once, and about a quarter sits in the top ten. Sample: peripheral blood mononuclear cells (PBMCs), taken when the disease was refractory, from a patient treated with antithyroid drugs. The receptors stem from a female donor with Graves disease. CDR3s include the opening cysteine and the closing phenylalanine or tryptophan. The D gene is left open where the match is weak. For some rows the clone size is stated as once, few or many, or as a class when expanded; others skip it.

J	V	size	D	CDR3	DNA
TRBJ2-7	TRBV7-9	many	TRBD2	CASRTFTTSGSYEQYF	TGTGCCAGCAGAACATTTACGACTAGCGGGAGCTACGAGCAGTACTTC
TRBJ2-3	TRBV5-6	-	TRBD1	CASSYRGGSTDTQYF	TGTGCCAGCAGCTACAGGGGCGGGAGCACAGATACGCAGTATTTT
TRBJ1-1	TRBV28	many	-	CASRVYRGGNTEAFF	TGTGCCAGCAGAGTTTATAGGGGGGGCAACACTGAAGCTTTCTTT
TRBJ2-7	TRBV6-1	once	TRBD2	CASTTTSGEYEQYF	TGTGCCAGCACCACGACTAGCGGGGAATACGAGCAGTACTTC
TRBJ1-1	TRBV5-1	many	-	CASSMRTAEAFF	TGCGCCAGCAGCATGAGGACTGCTGAAGCTTTCTTT
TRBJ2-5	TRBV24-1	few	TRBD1	CATSGPGQGKETQYF	TGTGCCACCAGTGGCCCGGGACAGGGAAAGGAGACCCAGTACTTC
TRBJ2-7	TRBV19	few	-	CARERDLSNEQYF	TGTGCCAGGGAACGGGACCTATCCAACGAGCAGTACTTC
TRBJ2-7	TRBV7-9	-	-	CASTSQNTYEQYF	TGTGCCAGCACCTCTCAGAACACCTACGAGCAGTACTTC
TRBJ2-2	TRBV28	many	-	CASSLVGTTNTGELFF	TGTGCCAGCAGTTTAGTCGGGACCACGAACACCGGGGAGCTGTTTTTT
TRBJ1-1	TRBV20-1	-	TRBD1	CSALRSGTARRAFF	TGCAGTGCTCTACGGTCCGGGACAGCAAGGAGAGCTTTCTTT
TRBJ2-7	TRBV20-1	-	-	CSASEQRREQYF	TGCAGTGCCAGCGAGCAGCGTCGCGAGCAGTACTTC
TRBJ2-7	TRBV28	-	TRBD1	CASWTGGTHEQYF	TGTGCCAGCTGGACAGGGGGCACCCACGAGCAGTACTTC
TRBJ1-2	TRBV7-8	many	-	CASSLSTPGLRDGYTF	TGTGCCAGCAGCTTGTCGACTCCGGGCCTTAGGGATGGCTACACCTTC
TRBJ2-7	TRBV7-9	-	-	CASSFGGTDSYEQYF	TGTGCCAGCAGCTTCGGCGGGACCGACTCCTACGAGCAGTACTTC
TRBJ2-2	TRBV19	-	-	CASSSRTPPGELFF	TGTGCCAGTAGCTCAAGGACCCCACCCGGGGAGCTGTTTTTT
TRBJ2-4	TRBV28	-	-	CASSPEGTAKNIQYF	TGTGCCAGCAGCCCAGAGGGTACGGCCAAAAACATTCAGTACTTC
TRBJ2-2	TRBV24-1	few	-	CATRGTKTGELFF	TGTGCCACCAGGGGGACGAAGACCGGGGAGCTGTTTTTT
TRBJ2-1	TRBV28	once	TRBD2	CASRFRGSPHEQFF	TGTGCCAGCCGATTCCGCGGGAGTCCCCATGAGCAGTTCTTC
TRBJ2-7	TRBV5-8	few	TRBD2	CASSLVVGRAPPDNPEQYF	TGTGCCAGCAGCTTGGTAGTCGGGAGGGCCCCCCCTGACAACCCGGAGCAGTACTTC
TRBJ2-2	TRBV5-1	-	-	CASSPLLVANTGELLF	TGCGCCAGCAGCCCATTATTAGTCGCGAACACCGGGGAGCTGCTTTTT
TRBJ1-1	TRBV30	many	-	CAWSRQTNTEAFF	TGTGCCTGGAGTAGACAGACGAACACTGAAGCTTTCTTT
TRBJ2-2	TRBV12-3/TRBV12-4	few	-	CASSPRSGKLFF	TGTGCCAGCAGTCCCCGATCCGGGAAGCTGTTTTTT
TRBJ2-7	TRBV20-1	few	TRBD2	CSARNYGTSGPEQYF	TGCAGTGCTAGAAACTACGGGACTAGTGGCCCCGAGCAGTACTTC
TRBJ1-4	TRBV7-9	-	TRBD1	CASSFQQGGEKLFF	TGTGCCAGCAGCTTTCAACAGGGGGGCGAAAAACTGTTTTTT
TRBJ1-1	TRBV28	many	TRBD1	CASSPRGLGNTEAFF	TGTGCCAGCAGTCCTAGGGGGCTCGGGAACACTGAAGCTTTCTTT
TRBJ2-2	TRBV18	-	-	CASSPPYTGELFF	TGTGCCAGCTCACCACCATACACCGGGGAGCTGTTTTTT
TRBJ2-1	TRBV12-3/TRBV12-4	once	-	CASSLAGRDYNEQFF	TGTGCCAGCAGTTTAGCGGGCCGGGACTACAATGAGCAGTTCTTC
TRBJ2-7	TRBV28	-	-	CASRTVSSYEQYF	TGTGCCAGCAGGACGGTTAGCTCCTACGAGCAGTACTTC
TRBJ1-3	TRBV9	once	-	CASSVASGNTIYF	TGTGCCAGCAGCGTAGCGTCTGGAAACACCATATATTTT
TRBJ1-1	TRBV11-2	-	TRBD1	CASSQNFGRGQGTEAFF	TGTGCCAGCAGCCAAAATTTCGGCAGGGGGCAAGGTACTGAAGCTTTCTTT
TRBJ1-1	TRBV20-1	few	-	CSVRGLTVNPEAFF	TGCAGTGTTAGAGGGCTCACTGTGAACCCTGAAGCTTTCTTT